Listed here are 12 T cell receptor beta chains from one sample, sequenced in a study of blood T cell repertoires in COVID-19. The assay was immunoSEQ multiplex PCR, and TCRdb's table has in-frame clones only and misses some. The sample shows over 200,000 clones, approximately 84% of them seen only once. Sequencing was done on a sample of PBMCs or T cells enriched from blood (not recorded which). Every receptor here comes from a middle-aged man who had recovered from COVID-19.

The chain recombines TRBV5-1 with TRBJ1-6; D ambiguous. CDR1 is SGHRS, CDR2 YFSETQ, per germline. CDR3 length: 12 residues. The germline V and J ends were trimmed by 2 bases and 8 bases, with 5 bases remaining between them. The chain's CDR3 is CASSFPDSPLHF. Here the CDR3 DNA reads TGCGCCAGCAGCTTCCCCGATTCACCCCTCCACTTT.

As to this clone: The germline gene is not matched at one end of the junction; a read error may be the cause. The chain employs TRBV2 and TRBJ1-1, with D hard to call. Germline V CDR1 and CDR2: SNHLY, FYNNEI. This CDR3 is built from 12 residues. The CDR3 DNA reads as TGTGCCAGCAGATATACCAACAGTGAAGCTTTCTTT. Its translation: CASRYTNSEAFF.

The rearrangement joins TRBV14 to TRBJ1-1; no clear D. V was pared by 4 bases and J by 8 bases, with 8 bases between. Germline CDR1 SGHDN, CDR2 FVKESK. The CDR3 loop spans 11 amino acids. CDR3 in DNA: TGTGCCAGCAGCCGGCTCAAGGAAGCTTTCTTT. The encoded protein is CASSRLKEAFF.

Only one count was recorded for this clone. The chain combines TRBV30 with TRBJ1-2; 8 bases fit TRBD1. This CDR3 spans 13 amino acids. Germline assignment: CDR1 GTSNPN and CDR2 SVGIG (reference sequence). The V and J ends lost 3 bases and 4 bases, in that order; junction bases with no gene match: 4. Here the CDR3 DNA reads TGTGCCTGGAGGGGGGACAGGTCCTATGGCTACACCTTC. Translation: CAWRGDRSYGYTF.

CDR3 sequence reads: CASSLGSVLNTEAFF. CDR3 DNA: TGTGCCAGCAGCTTAGGGTCAGTATTGAACACTGAAGCTTTCTTT. The chain is built from TRBV7-9 and TRBJ1-1, with D uncertain. CDR3 length: 15 amino acids. The V gene's germline CDR1 is SEHNR and CDR2 FQNEAQ (reference sequence). Trimming removed 1 base at V and 0 bases at J, with 9 bases between. The full variable domain, with the rest looked up from reference TRBV7-9 and TRBJ1-1, is DTGVSQNPRHKITKRGQNVTFRCDPISEHNRLYWYRQTLGQGPEFLTYFQNEAQLEKSRLLSDRFSAERPKGSFSTLEIQRTEQGDSAMYLCASSLGSVLNTEAFFGQGTRLTVV.

This rearrangement joins TRBV10-1 to TRBJ2-5; D perhaps matches TRBD2 (6 bases). This CDR3 is built from 13 residues. CDR1 is WNHNN and CDR2 is SYGVQD in the germline V gene (reference sequence). The germline V and J ends were trimmed by 6 bases and 4 bases, with 12 bases remaining between them. The CDR3 nucleotides read TGCGCCAGCAGCCGGGACGGGAGAGAGACCCAGTACTTC. Protein: CASSRDGRETQYF.

There are a few counts of this clone. The genes are TRBV10-3 and TRBJ1-2; 7 nucleotides line up with TRBD1. The CDR3 has 14 residues. With 6 bases clipped from V and 2 bases from J, the junction kept 6 bases outside the gene matches. Germline V gene lookup returns CDR1 ENHRY and CDR2 SYGVKD. CDR3 sequence reads: CAISKGAANYGYTF. CDR3 sequence (DNA): TGTGCCATCAGCAAGGGGGCGGCAAACTATGGCTACACCTTC.

This clone was detected once. V and J are TRBV27 and TRBJ1-2, with D possibly being TRBD1 (6 bases). The CDR3 contains 18 residues. With 1 base removed from V and 4 bases from J, the gap between germline ends came to 22 bases. The V gene's germline CDR1 is MNHEY and CDR2 SMNVEV (reference sequence). CDR3 DNA sequence: TGTGCCAGCAGTTTATTCCCCAATGCGGACAGAAATACCTATGGCTACACCTTC. As protein: CASSLFPNADRNTYGYTF.

J is TRBJ1-2 and V is TRBV5-1, with D unresolved. The length of the CDR3 is 13 residues. CDR1 and CDR2 (germline): SGHRS, YFSETQ. V was cut by 0 bases and J by 2 bases, with 5 bases left in between. CDR3 sequence: CASSLVQNYGYTF. As DNA, the CDR3 is TGCGCCAGCAGCTTGGTACAGAACTATGGCTACACCTTC.

The CDR3 nucleotides read TGTGCCAGCAGCCGTGTCATGACAGACTTGGCTTTCTTT. This codes for CASSRVMTDLAFF. The chain joins TRBV11-2 to TRBJ1-1; a possible D gene is TRBD1 (5 bases). This CDR3 contains 13 residues. The germline V gene encodes CDR1 SGHAT and CDR2 FQNNGV. V shed 5 bases and J shed 11 bases, with 18 bases lying between them.

The chain is built from TRBV6-2 or TRBV6-3 and TRBJ2-1; D not resolved. Germline V CDR1 and CDR2: MNHEY, SVGEGT. The CDR3 spans 12 residues. The V end was cut by 2 bases, the J end by 9 bases, with 8 bases between. CDR3 loop: CASSYGLTEQFF. CDR3 sequence (DNA): TGTGCCAGCAGTTACGGGCTAACTGAGCAGTTCTTC.

The rearrangement uses TRBV3-1 (or the pseudogene TRBV3-2) and TRBJ1-4; 8 bases map to TRBD1. The CDR3 runs to 16 residues. The V and J ends lost 4 bases and 7 bases, in that order; junction bases with no gene match: 11. Germline V gene lookup returns CDR1 LGHDT and CDR2 YNNKEL (reference sequence). The DNA of the CDR3 is TGTGCCAGCAGCCTTTGGTCCAGGGGGCAAAGTGAAAAACTGTTTTTT. Amino acid sequence: CASSLWSRGQSEKLFF.